The T cell receptor beta chain under discussion was sequenced for a study of cytomegalovirus exposure and HLA in healthy donors. Overall study results and limits: Specificity for CMV antigens was confirmed in vitro for a few of the CMV-associated chains.

Concerning this clone: The target antigen is unknown.

Assay: immunoSEQ multiplex PCR; the TCRdb copy retains only in-frame clones and omits some. The table lists about 140,000 clones, about four fifths of them singletons. The V gene's germline CDR1 is LNHDA and CDR2 SQIVND (reference sequence). Trimming took off 4 bases at V and 4 bases at J, with 8 bases between the two ends. This CDR3 has 13 amino acids. The receptor comes from a woman aged 30 to 39 in good health and CMV-seronegative. This chain links TRBV19 with TRBJ1-5; possible D gene TRBD1, 5 bases. Sequenced sample: PBMCs. Here the CDR3 reads CASSRGMNQPQHF. In DNA, the CDR3 is TGTGCCAGTAGTAGGGGCATGAATCAGCCCCAGCATTTT.